This T cell receptor beta chain emerged from a study of shared clonotypes between healthy human individuals. Across the study: The people who gave samples were a couple of women and three men aged 18 to 49. General study points: Researchers sampled blood only, noting tissue repertoires likely differ.

The CDR3 runs 15 residues. Germline loops: CDR1 MNHNS, CDR2 SASEGT. Losses at the gene ends were 4 bases for V and 7 bases for J; bases not matched to a gene: 8. Every subset's genomic DNA went evenly onto several immunoSEQ plates. Here immunoSEQ multiplex PCR was the method, and the copy in TCRdb shows in-frame clones only, minus some. The sample consists of about 1 million clones, about three quarters of them appearing once. This clone appeared a single time. Its antigen remains unidentified. This rearrangement joins TRBV6-1 to TRBJ2-1, with 9 bases matching TRBD1. The sample taken for sequencing was memory CD4+ T cells sorted from blood. Subset given: CD45RA-negative fraction. This TCR came from a man in his late teens or twenties in good health. CDR3: CASSAKGQGMNEQFF. The CDR3 coding sequence is TGTGCCAGCAGTGCCAAAGGACAGGGGATGAATGAGCAGTTCTTC.